Listed below are T cell receptor beta chains from one sample, sequenced in a study of cytomegalovirus exposure and HLA in healthy donors. Here immunoSEQ multiplex PCR was the method, and the copy in TCRdb shows in-frame clones only, minus some. The data show roughly 190,000 clones, roughly 87% seen once. What was sequenced was PBMCs. The source is a boy younger than 10 in good health and CMV-seronegative. Each CDR3 is given with its conserved first and last residue.

V: TRBV18
length: 16
J: TRBJ1-5
CDR3: CASSPPMTGNDQPQHF

V: TRBV28
length: 15
J: TRBJ1-2
CDR3: CASSLSGALNYGYTF

V: TRBV27
length: 17
J: TRBJ2-2
CDR3: CASSSLRTGANTGELFF

V: TRBV4-1
length: 15
J: TRBJ1-1
CDR3: CASSQTGLIGTEAFF

V: TRBV7-9
length: 14
J: TRBJ2-2
CDR3: CASSVFGESGELFF

V: TRBV7-8
length: 15
J: TRBJ2-7
CDR3: CASSPTDRGKYEQYF

V: TRBV7-9
length: 15
J: TRBJ1-1
CDR3: CASSFLIGHITEAFF

V: TRBV9
length: 15
J: TRBJ2-1
CDR3: CASSGVAGSYNEQFF

V: TRBV28
length: 11
J: TRBJ2-1
CDR3: CASSSREAEFF

V: TRBV6-1
length: 14
J: TRBJ1-1
CDR3: CASRTDRAGTEAFF

V: TRBV5-1
length: 15
J: TRBJ2-7
CDR3: CASSLGAGGSYEQYF

V: TRBV9
length: 13
J: TRBJ1-4
CDR3: CASSEGPKEKLFF

V: TRBV6-1
length: 12
J: TRBJ2-5
CDR3: CASASQQETQYF

V: TRBV10-3
length: 14
J: TRBJ1-2
CDR3: CASNTGYGDYGYTF

V: TRBV5-1
length: 12
J: TRBJ2-7
CDR3: CASSLGGGLQYF

V: TRBV27
length: 13
J: TRBJ1-1
CDR3: CASSLSGSGEAFF

V: TRBV28
length: 14
J: TRBJ2-3
CDR3: CASRDLAATDTQYF

V: TRBV19
length: 14
J: TRBJ2-3
CDR3: CASSIRLDTDTQYF

V: TRBV28
length: 11
J: TRBJ1-1
CDR3: CASSLTGSAFF

V: TRBV28
length: 15
J: TRBJ2-7
CDR3: CASSSLAGGLSEQYF

V: TRBV7-2
length: 15
J: TRBJ1-1
CDR3: CASSVNRGENTEAFF

V: TRBV5-6
length: 14
J: TRBJ2-5
CDR3: CASSLEAGDETQYF

V: TRBV10-3
length: 14
J: TRBJ1-6
CDR3: CAISGKGYNSPLHF

V: TRBV27
length: 11
J: TRBJ2-7
CDR3: CASSFGYEQYF